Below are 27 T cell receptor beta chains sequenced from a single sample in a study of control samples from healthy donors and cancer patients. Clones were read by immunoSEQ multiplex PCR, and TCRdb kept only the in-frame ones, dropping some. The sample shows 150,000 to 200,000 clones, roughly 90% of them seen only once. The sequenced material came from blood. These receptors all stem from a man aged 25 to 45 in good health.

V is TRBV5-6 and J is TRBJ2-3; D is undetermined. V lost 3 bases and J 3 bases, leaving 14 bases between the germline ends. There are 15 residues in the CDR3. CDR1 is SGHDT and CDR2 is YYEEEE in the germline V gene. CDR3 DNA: TGTGCCAGCAGCTCCAACGGGCAGCAAACAGATACGCAGTATTTT. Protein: CASSSNGQQTDTQYF.

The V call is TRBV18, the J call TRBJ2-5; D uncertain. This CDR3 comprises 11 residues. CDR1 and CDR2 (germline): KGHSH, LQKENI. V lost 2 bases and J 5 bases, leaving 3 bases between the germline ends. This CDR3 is CASSPMETQYF. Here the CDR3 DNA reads TGTGCCAGCTCACCAATGGAGACCCAGTACTTC.

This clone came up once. Written as DNA, the CDR3 is TGTGCCAGCAGCCGGATAATCGGGGATACGCAGTATTTT. Protein product: CASSRIIGDTQYF. The gene calls are TRBV7-2 and TRBJ2-3, with D unclear. CDR1 is SGHTA, CDR2 FQGNSA, per germline. The CDR3 has 13 residues. V was shortened by 5 bases and J by 6 bases, with 12 bases between the two germline ends.

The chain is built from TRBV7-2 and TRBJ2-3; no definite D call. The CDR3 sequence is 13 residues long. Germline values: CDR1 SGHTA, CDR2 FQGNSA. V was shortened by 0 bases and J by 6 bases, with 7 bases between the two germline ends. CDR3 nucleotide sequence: TGTGCCAGCAGCTTAGCCCTTCGGGATACGCAGTATTTT. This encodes CASSLALRDTQYF.

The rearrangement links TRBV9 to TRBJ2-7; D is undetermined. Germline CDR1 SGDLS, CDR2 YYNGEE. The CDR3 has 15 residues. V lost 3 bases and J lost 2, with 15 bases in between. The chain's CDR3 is CASSEGGSRTYEQYF. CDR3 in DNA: TGTGCCAGCAGCGAGGGCGGTAGCAGAACCTACGAGCAGTACTTC.

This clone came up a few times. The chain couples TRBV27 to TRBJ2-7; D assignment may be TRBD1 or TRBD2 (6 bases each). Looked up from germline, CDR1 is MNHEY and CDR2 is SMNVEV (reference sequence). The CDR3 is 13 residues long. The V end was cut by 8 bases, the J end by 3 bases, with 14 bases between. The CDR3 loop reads CASGWGAVYEQYF. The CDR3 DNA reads TGTGCCAGCGGGTGGGGGGCAGTCTACGAGCAGTACTTC.

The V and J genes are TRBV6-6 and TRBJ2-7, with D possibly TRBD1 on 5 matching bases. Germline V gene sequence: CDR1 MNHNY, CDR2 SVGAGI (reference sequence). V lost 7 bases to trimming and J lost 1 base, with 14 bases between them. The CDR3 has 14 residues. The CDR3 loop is CASISDRPSYEQYF. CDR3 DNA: TGTGCCAGCATCTCAGACAGACCTTCCTACGAGCAGTACTTC.

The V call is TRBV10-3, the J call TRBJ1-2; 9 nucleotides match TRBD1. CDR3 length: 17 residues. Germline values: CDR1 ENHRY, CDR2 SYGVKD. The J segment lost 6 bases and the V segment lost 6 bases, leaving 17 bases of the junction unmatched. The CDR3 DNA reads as TGTGCCATCAGCCCCGGACAGGGGCCTCCTCTCAGGGATGGCTACACCTTC. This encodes CAISPGQGPPLRDGYTF.

The chain's CDR3 is CASSFYLTNSPLHF. For the CDR3, the DNA is TGCGCCAGCAGCTTTTACCTAACGAACTCACCCCTCCACTTT. The chain carries TRBV5-1 and TRBJ1-6; no firm D call. This CDR3 has 14 residues. Trimming removed 2 bases at V and 10 bases at J, with 13 bases between. CDR1 and CDR2 (germline): SGHRS, YFSETQ. The entire variable domain, with the rest obtained from reference TRBV5-1 and TRBJ1-6, is as follows: KAGVTQTPRYLIKTRGQQVTLSCSPISGHRSVSWYQQTPGQGLQFLFEYFSETQRNKGNFPGRFSGRQFSNSRSEMNVSTLELGDSALYLCASSFYLTNSPLHFGNGTRLTVT.

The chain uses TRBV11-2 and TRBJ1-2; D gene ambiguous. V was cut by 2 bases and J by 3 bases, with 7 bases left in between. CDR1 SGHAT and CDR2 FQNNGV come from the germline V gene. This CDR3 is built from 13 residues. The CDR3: CASSLSEYYGYTF. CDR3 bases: TGTGCCAGCAGCTTAAGCGAGTACTATGGCTACACCTTC.

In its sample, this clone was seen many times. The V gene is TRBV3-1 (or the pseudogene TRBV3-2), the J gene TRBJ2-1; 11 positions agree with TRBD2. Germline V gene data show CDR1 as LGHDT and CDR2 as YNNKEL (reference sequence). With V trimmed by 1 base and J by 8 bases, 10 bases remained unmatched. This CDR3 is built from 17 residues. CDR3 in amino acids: CASSQGTSGLSLDEQFF. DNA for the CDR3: TGTGCCAGCAGCCAAGGGACTAGCGGGCTCTCCTTAGATGAGCAGTTCTTC.

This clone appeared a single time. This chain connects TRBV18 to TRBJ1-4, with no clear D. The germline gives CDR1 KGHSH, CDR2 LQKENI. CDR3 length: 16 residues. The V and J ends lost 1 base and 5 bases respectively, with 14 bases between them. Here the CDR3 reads CASSPLYGEINEKLFF. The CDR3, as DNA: TGTGCCAGCTCACCACTCTATGGGGAAATCAATGAAAAACTGTTTTTT.

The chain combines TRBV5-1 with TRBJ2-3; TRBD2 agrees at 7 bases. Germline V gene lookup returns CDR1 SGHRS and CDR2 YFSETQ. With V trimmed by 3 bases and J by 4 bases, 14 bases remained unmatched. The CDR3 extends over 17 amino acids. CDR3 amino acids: CASSSAHGGGPADTQYF. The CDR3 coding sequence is TGCGCCAGCAGCTCCGCACATGGGGGAGGGCCAGCAGATACGCAGTATTTT.

The CDR3 nucleotides are TGTGCCAGCAGCTCATCGGGGGATACGCAGTATTTT. Translating gives CASSSSGDTQYF. The V and J genes are TRBV7-8 and TRBJ2-3; a weak D match, TRBD2 (5 bases). Trimming took 4 bases from V and 6 from J, leaving 8 bases between them. Germline CDR1 SGHVS, CDR2 FQNEAQ. The CDR3 has 12 amino acids.

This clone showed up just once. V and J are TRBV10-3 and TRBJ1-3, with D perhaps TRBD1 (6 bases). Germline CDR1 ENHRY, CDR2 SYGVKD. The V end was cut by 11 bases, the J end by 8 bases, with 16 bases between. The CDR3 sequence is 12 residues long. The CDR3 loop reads CASQGSGDTIYF. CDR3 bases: TGTGCCTCCCAGGGGAGCGGGGACACCATATATTTT.

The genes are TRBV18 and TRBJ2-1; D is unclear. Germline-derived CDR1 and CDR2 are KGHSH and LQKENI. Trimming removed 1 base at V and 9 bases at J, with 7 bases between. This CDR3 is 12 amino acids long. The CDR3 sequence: CASSPQIGEQFF. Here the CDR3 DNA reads TGTGCCAGCTCACCACAAATCGGTGAGCAGTTCTTC.

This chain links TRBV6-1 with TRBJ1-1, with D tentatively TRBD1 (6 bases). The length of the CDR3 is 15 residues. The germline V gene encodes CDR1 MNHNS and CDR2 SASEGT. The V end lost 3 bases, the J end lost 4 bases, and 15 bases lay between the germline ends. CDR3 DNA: TGTGCCAGCAGTGATACAGGGTTTTTGGGCACTGAAGCTTTCTTT. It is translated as CASSDTGFLGTEAFF.

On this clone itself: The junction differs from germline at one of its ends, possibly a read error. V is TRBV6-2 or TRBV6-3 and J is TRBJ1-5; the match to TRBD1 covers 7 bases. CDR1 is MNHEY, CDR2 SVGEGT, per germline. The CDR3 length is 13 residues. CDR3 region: CASSIPPGTEHYF. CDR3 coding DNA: TGTGCCAGCAGTATCCCCCCCGGGACAGAGCATTATTTT.

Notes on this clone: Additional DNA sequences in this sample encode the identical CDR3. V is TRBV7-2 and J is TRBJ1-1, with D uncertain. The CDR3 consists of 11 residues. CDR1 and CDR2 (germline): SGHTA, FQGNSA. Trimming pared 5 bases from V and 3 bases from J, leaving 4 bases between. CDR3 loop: CASSRDTEAFF. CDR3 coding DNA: TGTGCCAGCAGCCGAGACACTGAAGCTTTCTTT.

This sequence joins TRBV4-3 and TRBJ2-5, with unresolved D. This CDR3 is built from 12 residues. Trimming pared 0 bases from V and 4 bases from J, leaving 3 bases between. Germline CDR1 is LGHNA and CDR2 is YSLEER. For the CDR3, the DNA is TGCGCCAGCAGCCAAGATAGAGAGACCCAGTACTTC. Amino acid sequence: CASSQDRETQYF.

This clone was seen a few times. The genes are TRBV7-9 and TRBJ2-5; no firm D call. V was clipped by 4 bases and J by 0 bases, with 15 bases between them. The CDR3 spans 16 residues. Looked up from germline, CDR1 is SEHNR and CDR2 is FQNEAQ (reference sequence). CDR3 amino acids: CASSSSRYGYQETQYF. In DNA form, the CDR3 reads TGTGCCAGCAGCTCCAGCCGGTACGGGTACCAAGAGACCCAGTACTTC.

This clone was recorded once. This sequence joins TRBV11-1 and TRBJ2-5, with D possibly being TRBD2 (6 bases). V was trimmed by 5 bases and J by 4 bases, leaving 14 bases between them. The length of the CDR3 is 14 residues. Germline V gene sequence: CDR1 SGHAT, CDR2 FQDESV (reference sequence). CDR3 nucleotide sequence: TGTGCCAGCAGCAACAGCGACGGGGGAGAGACCCAGTACTTC. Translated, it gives CASSNSDGGETQYF. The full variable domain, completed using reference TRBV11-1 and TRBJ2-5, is EAEVAQSPRYKITEKSQAVAFWCDPISGHATLYWYRQILGQGPELLVQFQDESVVDDSQLPKDRFSAERLKGVDSTLKIQPAELGDSAMYLCASSNSDGGETQYFGPGTRLLVL.

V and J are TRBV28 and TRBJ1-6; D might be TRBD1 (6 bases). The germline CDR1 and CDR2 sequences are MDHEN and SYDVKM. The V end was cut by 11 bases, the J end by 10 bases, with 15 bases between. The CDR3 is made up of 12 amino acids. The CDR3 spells CAVPGDRSPLHF. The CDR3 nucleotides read TGTGCCGTGCCAGGGGATAGGTCACCCCTCCACTTT.

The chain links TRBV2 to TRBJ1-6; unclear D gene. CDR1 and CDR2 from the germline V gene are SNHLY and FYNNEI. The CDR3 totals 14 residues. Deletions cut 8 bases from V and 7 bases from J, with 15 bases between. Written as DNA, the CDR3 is TGTGCCAGCTCCTCGCAGATGAGCAATTCACCCCTCCACTTT. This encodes CASSSQMSNSPLHF. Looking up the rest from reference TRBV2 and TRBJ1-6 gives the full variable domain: EPEVTQTPSHQVTQMGQEVILRCVPISNHLYFYWYRQILGQKVEFLVSFYNNEISEKSEIFDDQFSVERPDGSNFTLKIRSTKLEDSAMYFCASSSQMSNSPLHFGNGTRLTVT.

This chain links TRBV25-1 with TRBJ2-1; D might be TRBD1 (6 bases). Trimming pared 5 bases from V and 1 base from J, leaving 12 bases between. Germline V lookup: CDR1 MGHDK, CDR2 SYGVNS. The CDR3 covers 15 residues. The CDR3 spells CASSQVGGSYNEQFF. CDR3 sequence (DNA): TGTGCCAGCAGTCAAGTAGGGGGTTCCTACAATGAGCAGTTCTTC. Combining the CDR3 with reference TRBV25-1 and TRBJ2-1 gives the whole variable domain EADIYQTPRYLVIGTGKKITLECSQTMGHDKMYWYQQDPGMELHLIHYSYGVNSTEKGDLSSESTVSRIRTEHFPLTLESARPSHTSQYLCASSQVGGSYNEQFFGPGTRLTVL.

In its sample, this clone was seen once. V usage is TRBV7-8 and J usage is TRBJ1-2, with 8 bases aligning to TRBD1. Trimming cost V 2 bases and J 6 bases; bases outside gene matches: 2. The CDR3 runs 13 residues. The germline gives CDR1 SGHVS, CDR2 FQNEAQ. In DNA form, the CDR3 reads TGTGCCAGCAGCTTAACAGGGGGGGATGGCTACACCTTC. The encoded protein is CASSLTGGDGYTF.

CDR3 sequence: CATSIRTGLSGNTIYF. For the CDR3, the DNA is TGTGCCACCAGCATCCGAACAGGCCTCTCTGGAAACACCATATATTTT. J is TRBJ1-3 and V is TRBV15; TRBD1 is a possible D gene (5 bases). CDR1 and CDR2 (germline): LNHNV, YYDKDF (reference sequence). CDR3 length: 16 amino acids. V lost 4 bases to trimming and J lost 0 bases, with 13 bases between them.